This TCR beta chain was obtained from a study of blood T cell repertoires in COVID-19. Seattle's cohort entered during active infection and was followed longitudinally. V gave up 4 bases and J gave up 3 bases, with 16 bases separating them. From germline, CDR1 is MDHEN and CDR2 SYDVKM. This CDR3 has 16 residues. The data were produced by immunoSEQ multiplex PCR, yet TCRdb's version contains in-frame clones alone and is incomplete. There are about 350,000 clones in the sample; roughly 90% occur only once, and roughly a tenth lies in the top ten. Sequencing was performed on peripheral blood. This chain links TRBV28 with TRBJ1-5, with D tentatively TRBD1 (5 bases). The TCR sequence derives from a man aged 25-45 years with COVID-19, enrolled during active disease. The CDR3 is CASSSPGGGDNQPQHF. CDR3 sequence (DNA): TGTGCCAGCAGTTCCCCCGGTGGGGGGGACAATCAGCCCCAGCATTTT.